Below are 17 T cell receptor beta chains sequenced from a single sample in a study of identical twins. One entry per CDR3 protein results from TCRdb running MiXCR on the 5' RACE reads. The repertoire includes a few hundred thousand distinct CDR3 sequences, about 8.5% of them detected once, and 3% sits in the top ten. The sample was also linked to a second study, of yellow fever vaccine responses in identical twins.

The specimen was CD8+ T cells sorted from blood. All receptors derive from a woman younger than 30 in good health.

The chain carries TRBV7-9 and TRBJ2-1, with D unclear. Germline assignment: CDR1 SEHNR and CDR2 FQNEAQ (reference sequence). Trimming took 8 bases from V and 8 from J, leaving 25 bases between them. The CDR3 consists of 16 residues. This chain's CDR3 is CASEPGPASSYHEQFF. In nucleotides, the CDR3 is TGTGCCAGCGAACCTGGGCCGGCTAGTTCTTACCATGAGCAGTTCTTC.

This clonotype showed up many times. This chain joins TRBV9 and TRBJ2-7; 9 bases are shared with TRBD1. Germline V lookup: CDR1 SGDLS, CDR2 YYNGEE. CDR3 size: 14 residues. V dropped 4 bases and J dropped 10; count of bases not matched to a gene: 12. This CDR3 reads CASSSGTGSYAQYF. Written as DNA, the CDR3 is TGTGCCAGCAGCTCCGGGACAGGGAGCTACGCACAGTACTTC.

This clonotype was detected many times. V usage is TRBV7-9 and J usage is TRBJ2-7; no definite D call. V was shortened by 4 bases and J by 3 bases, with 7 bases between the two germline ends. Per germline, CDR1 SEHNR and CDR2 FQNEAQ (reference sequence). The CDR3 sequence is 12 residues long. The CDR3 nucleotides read TGTGCCAGCAGCTGGGCTGACTACGAGCAGTACTTC. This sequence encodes CASSWADYEQYF.

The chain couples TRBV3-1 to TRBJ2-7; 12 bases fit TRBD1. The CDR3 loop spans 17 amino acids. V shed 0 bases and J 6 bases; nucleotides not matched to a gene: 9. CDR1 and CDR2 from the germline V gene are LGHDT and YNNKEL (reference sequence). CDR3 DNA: TGTGCCAGCAGCCAAGAAAGGAGGGGGACAGGGGGCTTCGAGCAGTACTTC. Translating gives CASSQERRGTGGFEQYF.

Written as DNA, the CDR3 is TGCAGCGTTGAAGGGGCTAGCGAGACCTACGAGCAGTACTTC. Translated, it gives CSVEGASETYEQYF. The rearrangement uses TRBV29-1 and TRBJ2-7; perhaps TRBD2 as D (6 bases). With 1 base removed from V and 2 bases from J, the gap between germline ends came to 12 bases. This CDR3 region has 14 residues. Germline CDR1 is SQVTM and CDR2 is ANQGSEA.

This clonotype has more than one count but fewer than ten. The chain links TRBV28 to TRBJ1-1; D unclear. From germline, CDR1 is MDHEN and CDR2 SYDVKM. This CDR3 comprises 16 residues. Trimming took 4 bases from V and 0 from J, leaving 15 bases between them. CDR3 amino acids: CASSSLWVEMNTEAFF. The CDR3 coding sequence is TGTGCCAGCAGTTCATTGTGGGTGGAGATGAACACTGAAGCTTTCTTT.

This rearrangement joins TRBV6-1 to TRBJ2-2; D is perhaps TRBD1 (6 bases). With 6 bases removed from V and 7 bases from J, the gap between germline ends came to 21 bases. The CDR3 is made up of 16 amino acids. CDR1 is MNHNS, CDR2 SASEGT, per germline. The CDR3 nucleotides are TGTGCCAGCAGGACAGATTTCCGGGACACCATCGGGGAGCTGTTTTTT. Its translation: CASRTDFRDTIGELFF.

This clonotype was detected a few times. CDR3 protein: CASSLSGWSDTQYF. The CDR3 DNA reads TGTGCCAGCAGTTTATCAGGGTGGTCAGATACGCAGTATTTT. This chain joins TRBV27 and TRBJ2-3; unclear D gene. The CDR3 spans 14 residues. Between the trimmed V and J ends, which lost 0 bases and 4 bases, there was a span of 8 bases. CDR1 and CDR2 from the germline V gene are MNHEY and SMNVEV (reference sequence).

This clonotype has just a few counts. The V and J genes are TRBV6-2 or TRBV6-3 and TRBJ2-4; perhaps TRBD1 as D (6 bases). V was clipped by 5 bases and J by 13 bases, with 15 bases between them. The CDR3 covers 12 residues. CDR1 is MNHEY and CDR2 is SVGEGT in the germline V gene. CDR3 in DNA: TGTGCCAGCAGTCTCTCCCGGGACAACCAGTACTTC. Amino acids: CASSLSRDNQYF.

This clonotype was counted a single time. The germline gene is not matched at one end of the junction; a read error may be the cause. CDR3 sequence reads: CASTLDSPLHF. CDR3 in DNA: TGTGCCAGCACCTTAGATTCACCCCTCCACTTT. The chain recombines TRBV7-9 with TRBJ1-6; D uncertain. The V gene's germline CDR1 is SEHNR and CDR2 FQNEAQ (reference sequence). The CDR3 runs 11 residues. Filled out from reference TRBV7-9 and TRBJ1-6, the complete variable domain reads DTGVSQNPRHKITKRGQNVTFRCDPISEHNRLYWYRQTLGQGPEFLTYFQNEAQLEKSRLLSDRFSAERPKGSFSTLEIQRTEQGDSAMYLCASTLDSPLHFGNGTRLTVT.

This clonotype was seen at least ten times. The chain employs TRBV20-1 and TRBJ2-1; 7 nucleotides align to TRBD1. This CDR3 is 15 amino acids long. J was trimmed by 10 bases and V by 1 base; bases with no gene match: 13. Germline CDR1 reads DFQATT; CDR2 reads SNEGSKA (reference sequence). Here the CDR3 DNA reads TGCAGTGCTAGAGTGGGGCAGGGGGAATCGAACGAGCAGTTCTTC. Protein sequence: CSARVGQGESNEQFF.

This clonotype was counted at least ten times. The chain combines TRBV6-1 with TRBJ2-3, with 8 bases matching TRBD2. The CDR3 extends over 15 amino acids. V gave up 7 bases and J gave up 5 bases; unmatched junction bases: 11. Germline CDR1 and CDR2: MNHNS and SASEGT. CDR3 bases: TGTGCCAGCAATCATGAGGCGGGGGGACTAGATACGCAGTATTTT. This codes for CASNHEAGGLDTQYF.

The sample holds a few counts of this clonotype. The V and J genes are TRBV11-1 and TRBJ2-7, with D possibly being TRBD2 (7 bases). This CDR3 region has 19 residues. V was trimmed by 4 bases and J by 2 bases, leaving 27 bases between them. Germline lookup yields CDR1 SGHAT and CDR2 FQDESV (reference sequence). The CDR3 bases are TGTGCCAGCAGCTCCCCTCCTCTGCGGGGGCCAAAATCGACCTACGAGCAGTACTTC. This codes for CASSSPPLRGPKSTYEQYF.

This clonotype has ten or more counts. The CDR3 DNA is TGTGCCAGCAGTTTAGCAGGGAATAAAGAGACCCAGTACTTC. Its translation is CASSLAGNKETQYF. The V and J genes are TRBV12-3 or TRBV12-4 and TRBJ2-5; D not certain. The V end lost 0 bases, the J end lost 3 bases, and 8 bases lay between the germline ends. This CDR3 spans 14 amino acids.

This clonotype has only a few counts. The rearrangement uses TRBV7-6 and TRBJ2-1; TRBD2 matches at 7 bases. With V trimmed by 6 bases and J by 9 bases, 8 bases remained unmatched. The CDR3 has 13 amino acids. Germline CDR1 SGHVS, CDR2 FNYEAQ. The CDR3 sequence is CASSHRLAGEQFF. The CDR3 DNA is TGTGCCAGCAGTCACAGACTAGCCGGTGAGCAGTTCTTC.

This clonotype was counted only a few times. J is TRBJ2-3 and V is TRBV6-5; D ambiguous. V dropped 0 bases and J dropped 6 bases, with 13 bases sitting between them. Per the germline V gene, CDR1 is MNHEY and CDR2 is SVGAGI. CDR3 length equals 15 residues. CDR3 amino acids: CASSYSPETPDTQYF. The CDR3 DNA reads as TGTGCCAGCAGTTACTCGCCAGAGACCCCGGATACGCAGTATTTT.

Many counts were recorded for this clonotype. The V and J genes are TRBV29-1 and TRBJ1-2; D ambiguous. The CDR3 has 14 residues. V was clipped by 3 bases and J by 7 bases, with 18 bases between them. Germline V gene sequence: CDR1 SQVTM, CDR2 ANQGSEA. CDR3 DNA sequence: TGCAGCGTTGATGGCGGGATTCGGCTGAGTGGCTACACCTTC. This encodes CSVDGGIRLSGYTF.